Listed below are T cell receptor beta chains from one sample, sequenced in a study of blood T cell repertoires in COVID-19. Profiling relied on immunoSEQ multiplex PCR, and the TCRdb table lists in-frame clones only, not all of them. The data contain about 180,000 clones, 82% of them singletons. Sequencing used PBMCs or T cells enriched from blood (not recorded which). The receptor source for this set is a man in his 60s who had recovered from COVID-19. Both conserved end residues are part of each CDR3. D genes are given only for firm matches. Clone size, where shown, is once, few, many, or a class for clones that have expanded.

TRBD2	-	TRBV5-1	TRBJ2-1	CASSFSQAGSNEQFF	TGCGCCAGCAGCTTCAGCCAAGCGGGGTCGAATGAGCAGTTCTTC
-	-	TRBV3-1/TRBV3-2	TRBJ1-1	CASSAGRGAFF	TGTGCCAGCAGCGCGGGACGGGGCGCTTTCTTT
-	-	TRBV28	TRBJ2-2	CASSGFSGELFF	TGTGCCAGCAGCGGTTTTTCCGGGGAGCTGTTTTTT
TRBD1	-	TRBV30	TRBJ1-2	CASTGGKGYTF	TGTGCCTCCACAGGGGGCAAAGGCTACACCTTC
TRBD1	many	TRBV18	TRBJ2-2	CASRSDRAGTGELFF	TGTGCCAGCCGAAGCGACAGGGCGGGCACCGGGGAGCTGTTTTTT
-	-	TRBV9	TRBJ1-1	CASSVGAKGNTEAFF	TGTGCCAGCAGCGTGGGGGCCAAGGGGAACACTGAAGCTTTCTTT
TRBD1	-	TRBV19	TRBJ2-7	CASRDRGSYEQYF	TGTGCCAGCCGGGACAGGGGGTCCTACGAGCAGTACTTC
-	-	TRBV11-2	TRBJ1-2	CASSLGAEEGYGYTF	TGTGCCAGCAGCTTAGGGGCGGAGGAGGGCTATGGCTACACCTTC
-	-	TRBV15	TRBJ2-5	CATGSRQETQYF	TGTGCCACCGGTAGCCGCCAAGAGACCCAGTACTTC
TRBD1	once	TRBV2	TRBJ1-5	CASSRQGGQPQHF	TGTGCCAGCAGTAGACAGGGGGGGCAGCCCCAGCATTTT
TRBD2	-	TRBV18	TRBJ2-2	CASSPPRSGGSGELFF	TGTGCCAGCTCACCCCCCCGGAGCGGGGGGTCCGGGGAGCTGTTTTTT
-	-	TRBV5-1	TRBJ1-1	CASSPVREDTEAFF	TGCGCCAGCAGCCCTGTCAGGGAGGACACTGAAGCTTTCTTT
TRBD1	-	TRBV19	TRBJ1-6	CASRPQGSTYNSPLHF	TGTGCCAGTAGACCACAGGGGAGCACCTATAATTCACCCCTCCACTTT
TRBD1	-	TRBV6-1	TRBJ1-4	CASSDHSGTGDEKLFF	TGTGCCAGCAGTGACCATTCCGGGACAGGGGATGAAAAACTGTTTTTT
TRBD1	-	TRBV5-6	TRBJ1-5	CASSTGEGNQPQHF	TGTGCCAGCAGCACAGGGGAAGGCAATCAGCCCCAGCATTTT